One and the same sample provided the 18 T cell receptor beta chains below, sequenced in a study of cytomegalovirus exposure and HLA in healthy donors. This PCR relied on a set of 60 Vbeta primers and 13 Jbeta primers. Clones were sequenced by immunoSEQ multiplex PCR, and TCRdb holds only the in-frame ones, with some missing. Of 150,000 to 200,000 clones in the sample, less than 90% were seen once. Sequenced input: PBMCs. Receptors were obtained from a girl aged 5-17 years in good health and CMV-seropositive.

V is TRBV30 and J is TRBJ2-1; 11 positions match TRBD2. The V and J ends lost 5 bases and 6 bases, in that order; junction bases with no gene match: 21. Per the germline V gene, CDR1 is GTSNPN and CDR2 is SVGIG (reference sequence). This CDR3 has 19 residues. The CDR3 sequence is CAWGRGTSGVTFLLNEQFF. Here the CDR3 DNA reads TGTGCCTGGGGAAGGGGGACTAGCGGTGTAACGTTCCTACTCAATGAGCAGTTCTTC.

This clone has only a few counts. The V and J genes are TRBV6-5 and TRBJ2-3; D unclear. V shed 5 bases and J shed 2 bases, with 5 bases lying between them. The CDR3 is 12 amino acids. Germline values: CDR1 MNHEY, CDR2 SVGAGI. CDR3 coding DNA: TGTGCCAGCAGTCAGAACACAGATACGCAGTATTTT. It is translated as CASSQNTDTQYF.

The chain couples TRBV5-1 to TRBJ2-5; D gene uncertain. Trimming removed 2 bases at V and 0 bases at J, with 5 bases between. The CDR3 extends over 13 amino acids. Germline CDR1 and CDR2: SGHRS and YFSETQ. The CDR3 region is CASSFSYQETQYF. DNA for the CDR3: TGCGCCAGCAGCTTTTCGTACCAAGAGACCCAGTACTTC.

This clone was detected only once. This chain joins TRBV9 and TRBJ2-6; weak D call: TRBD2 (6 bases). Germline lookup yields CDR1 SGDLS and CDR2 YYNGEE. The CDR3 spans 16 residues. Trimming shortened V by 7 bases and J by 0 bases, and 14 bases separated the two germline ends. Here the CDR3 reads CASLGTPGSGANVLTF. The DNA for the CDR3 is TGTGCCAGCCTCGGGACTCCGGGCTCTGGGGCCAACGTCCTGACTTTC.

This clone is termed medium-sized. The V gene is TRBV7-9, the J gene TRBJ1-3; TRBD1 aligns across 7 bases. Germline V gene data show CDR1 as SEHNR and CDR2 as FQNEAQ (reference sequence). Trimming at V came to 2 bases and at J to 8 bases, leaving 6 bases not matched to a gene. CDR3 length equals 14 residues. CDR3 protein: CASSLPDREYTIYF. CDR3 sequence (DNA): TGTGCCAGCAGCTTACCCGACAGGGAATACACCATATATTTT.

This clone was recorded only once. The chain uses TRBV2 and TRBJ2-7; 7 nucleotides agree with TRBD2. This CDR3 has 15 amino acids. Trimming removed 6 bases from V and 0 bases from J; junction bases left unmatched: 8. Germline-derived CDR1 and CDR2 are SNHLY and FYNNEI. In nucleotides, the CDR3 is TGTGCCAGCAGCCCTAGCGGATGGAGCTCCTACGAGCAGTACTTC. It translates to CASSPSGWSSYEQYF.

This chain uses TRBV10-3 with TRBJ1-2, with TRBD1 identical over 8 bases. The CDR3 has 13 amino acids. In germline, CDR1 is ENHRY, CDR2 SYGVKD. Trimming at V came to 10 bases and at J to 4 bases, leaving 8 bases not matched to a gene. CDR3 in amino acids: CATPTGDRYGYTF. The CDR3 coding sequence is TGTGCCACGCCGACAGGGGACCGCTATGGCTACACCTTC.

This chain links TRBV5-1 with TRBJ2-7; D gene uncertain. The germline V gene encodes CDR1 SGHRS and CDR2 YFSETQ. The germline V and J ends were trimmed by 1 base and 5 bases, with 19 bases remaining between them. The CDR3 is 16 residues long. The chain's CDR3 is CASSLPLEPQLDEQYF. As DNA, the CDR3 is TGCGCCAGCAGCTTGCCGCTCGAACCCCAACTGGACGAGCAGTACTTC.

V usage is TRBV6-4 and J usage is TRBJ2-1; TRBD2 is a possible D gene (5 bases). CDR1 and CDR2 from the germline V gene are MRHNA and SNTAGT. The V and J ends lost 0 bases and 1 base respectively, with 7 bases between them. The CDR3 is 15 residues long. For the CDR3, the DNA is TGTGCCAGCAGTGACTCGACGGGGTCCTACAATGAGCAGTTCTTC. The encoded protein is CASSDSTGSYNEQFF.

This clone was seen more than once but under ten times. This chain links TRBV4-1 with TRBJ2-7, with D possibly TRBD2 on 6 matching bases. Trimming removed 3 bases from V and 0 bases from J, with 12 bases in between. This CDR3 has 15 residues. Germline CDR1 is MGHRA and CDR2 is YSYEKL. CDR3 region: CASSQNGDFSYEQYF. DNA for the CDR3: TGCGCCAGCAGCCAGAACGGGGACTTCTCCTACGAGCAGTACTTC.

CDR3: CASSLGEQKYGYTF. The CDR3 nucleotides read TGTGCCAGCAGCTTGGGCGAACAGAAGTATGGCTACACCTTC. The chain links TRBV5-8 to TRBJ1-2; no clear D. Germline V gene sequence: CDR1 SGHTS, CDR2 YDEGEE. This CDR3 has 14 residues. V dropped 0 bases and J dropped 5 bases, with 11 bases sitting between them.

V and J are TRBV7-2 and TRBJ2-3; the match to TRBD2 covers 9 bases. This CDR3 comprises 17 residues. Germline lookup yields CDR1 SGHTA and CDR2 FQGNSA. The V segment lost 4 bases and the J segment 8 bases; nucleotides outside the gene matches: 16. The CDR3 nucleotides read TGTGCCAGCAGCTCCAATGGGGCGGGAGGGCCCTTTGGTACGCAGTATTTT. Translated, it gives CASSSNGAGGPFGTQYF.

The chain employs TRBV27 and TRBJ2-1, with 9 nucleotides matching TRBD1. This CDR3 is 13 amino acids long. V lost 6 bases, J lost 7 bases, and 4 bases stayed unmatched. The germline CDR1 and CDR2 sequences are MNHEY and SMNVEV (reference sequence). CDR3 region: CASSPDRGNEQFF. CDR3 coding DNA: TGTGCCAGCAGCCCGGACAGGGGTAATGAGCAGTTCTTC.

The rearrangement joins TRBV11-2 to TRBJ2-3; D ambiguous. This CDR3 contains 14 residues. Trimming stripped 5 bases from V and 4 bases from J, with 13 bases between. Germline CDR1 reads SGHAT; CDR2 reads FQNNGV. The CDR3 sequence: CASSLGLRSDTQYF. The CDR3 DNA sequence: TGTGCCAGCAGCCTAGGGTTACGGTCAGATACGCAGTATTTT. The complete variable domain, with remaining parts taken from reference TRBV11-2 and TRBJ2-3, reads EAGVAQSPRYKIIEKRQSVAFWCNPISGHATLYWYQQILGQGPKLLIQFQNNGVVDDSQLPKDRFSAERLKGVDSTLKIQPAKLEDSAVYLCASSLGLRSDTQYFGPGTRLTVL.

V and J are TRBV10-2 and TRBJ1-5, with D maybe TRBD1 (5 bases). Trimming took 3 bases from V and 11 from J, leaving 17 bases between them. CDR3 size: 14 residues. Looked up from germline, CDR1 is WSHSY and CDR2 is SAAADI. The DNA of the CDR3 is TGCGCCAGCAGTGATTTACAGGCCCCCATGACCCAGCATTTT. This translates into CASSDLQAPMTQHF.

The CDR3 is CASSVDAAGGETQYF. The CDR3 nucleotides are TGTGCCAGCAGCGTAGATGCGGCGGGAGGAGAGACCCAGTACTTC. The rearrangement links TRBV9 to TRBJ2-5; the match to TRBD2 covers 8 bases. The CDR3 contains 15 residues. V lost 0 bases and J lost 4; bases outside the gene matches: 5. CDR1 and CDR2 (germline): SGDLS, YYNGEE. Supplemented by reference TRBV9 and TRBJ2-5, the full variable domain reads DSGVTQTPKHLITATGQRVTLRCSPRSGDLSVYWYQQSLDQGLQFLIQYYNGEERAKGNILERFSAQQFPDLHSELNLSSLELGDSALYFCASSVDAAGGETQYFGPGTRLLVL.

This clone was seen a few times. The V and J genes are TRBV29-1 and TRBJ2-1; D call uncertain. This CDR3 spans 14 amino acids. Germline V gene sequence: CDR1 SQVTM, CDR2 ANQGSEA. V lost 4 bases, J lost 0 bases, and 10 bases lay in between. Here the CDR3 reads CSVGGLSSYNEQFF. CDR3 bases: TGCAGCGTTGGCGGTCTTTCCTCCTACAATGAGCAGTTCTTC.

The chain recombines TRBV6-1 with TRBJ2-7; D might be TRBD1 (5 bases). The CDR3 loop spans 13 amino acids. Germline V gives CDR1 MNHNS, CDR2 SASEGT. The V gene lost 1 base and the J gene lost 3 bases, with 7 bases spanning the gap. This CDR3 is CASSEGGYYEQYF. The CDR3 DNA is TGTGCCAGCAGTGAAGGGGGCTACTACGAGCAGTACTTC.